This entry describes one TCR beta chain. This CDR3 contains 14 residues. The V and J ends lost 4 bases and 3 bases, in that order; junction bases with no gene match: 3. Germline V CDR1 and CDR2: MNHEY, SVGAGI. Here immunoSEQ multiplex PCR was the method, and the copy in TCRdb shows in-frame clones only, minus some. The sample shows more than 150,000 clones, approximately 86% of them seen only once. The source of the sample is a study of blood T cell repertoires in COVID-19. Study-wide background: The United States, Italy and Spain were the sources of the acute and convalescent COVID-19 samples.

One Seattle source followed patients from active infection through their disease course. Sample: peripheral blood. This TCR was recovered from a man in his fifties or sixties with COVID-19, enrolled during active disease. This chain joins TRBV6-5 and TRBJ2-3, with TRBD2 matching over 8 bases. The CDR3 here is CASSSGTRTDTQYF. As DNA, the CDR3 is TGTGCCAGCAGTTCCGGGACTAGAACAGATACGCAGTATTTT.